This T cell receptor (beta chain) derives from a study of fetal regulatory T cell absence and autoimmunity. In the study overall: Exocrine pancreas autoimmunity occurred in IPEX patients lacking clinical diabetes.

Germline trimming cut 4 bases from V and 0 bases from J; bases unmatched to any gene: 5. Germline-derived CDR1 and CDR2 are SGHRS and YFSETQ. This CDR3 is 16 amino acids long. As to this clone: Its antigen is not identified.

Broader study findings: Oligoclonal TCR enrichment in pancreas over cord blood reached over 95-fold for some clones. Broadly similar TRB gene family usage was seen in pancreas and cord blood.

The survey-level immunoSEQ assay was used. Data came from immunoSEQ multiplex PCR; TCRdb stores just in-frame clones and leaves some out. Here the sample spans approximately 46,000 clones, about 80% being singletons. What was sequenced was cord blood. The gene calls are TRBV5-1 and TRBJ1-5, with 9 bases matching TRBD1. The origin of this receptor is a newborn boy with IPEX syndrome. The CDR3 here is CASSRDREVSNQPQHF. The CDR3 region has the DNA TGCGCCAGCAGCCGGGACAGGGAGGTTAGCAATCAGCCCCAGCATTTT.